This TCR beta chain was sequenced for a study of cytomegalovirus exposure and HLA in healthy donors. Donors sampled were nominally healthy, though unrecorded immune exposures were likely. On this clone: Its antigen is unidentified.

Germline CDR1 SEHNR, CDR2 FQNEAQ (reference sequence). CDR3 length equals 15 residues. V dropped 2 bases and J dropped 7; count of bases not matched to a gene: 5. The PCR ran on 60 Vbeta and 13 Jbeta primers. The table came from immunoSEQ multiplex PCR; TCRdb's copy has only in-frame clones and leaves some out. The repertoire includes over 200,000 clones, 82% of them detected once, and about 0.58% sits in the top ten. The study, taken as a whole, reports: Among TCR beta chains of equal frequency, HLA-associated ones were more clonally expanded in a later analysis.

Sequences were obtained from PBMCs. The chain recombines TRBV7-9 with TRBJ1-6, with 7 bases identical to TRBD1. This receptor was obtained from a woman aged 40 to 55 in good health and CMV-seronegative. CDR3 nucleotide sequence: TGTGCCAGCAGCTTAACAGGGGTCAAGAATTCACCCCTCCACTTT. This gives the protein CASSLTGVKNSPLHF. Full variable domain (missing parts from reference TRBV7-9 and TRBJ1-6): DTGVSQNPRHKITKRGQNVTFRCDPISEHNRLYWYRQTLGQGPEFLTYFQNEAQLEKSRLLSDRFSAERPKGSFSTLEIQRTEQGDSAMYLCASSLTGVKNSPLHFGNGTRLTVT.